This TCR beta chain was found in a study of CD8 T cells in ankylosing spondylitis. Regarding the study as a whole: A TCR beta motif made of fewer than ten highly homologous variants seemed typical of ankylosing spondylitis blood. Past studies reported some motif variants in reactive arthritis synovial fluid and blood. Clones linked to the disease showed a CD8+ phenotype. They occurred at relatively low frequencies in peripheral blood. Reports say disease-linked clones showed up significantly more in matched ankylosing spondylitis synovial fluid.

The length of the CDR3 is 11 residues. The germline V gene has CDR1 SNHLY and CDR2 FYNNEI. Between the trimmed V and J ends, which lost 8 bases and 10 bases, there was a span of 12 bases. By quantitative 5'-RACE with molecular barcodes, the TCR beta libraries were made. TCRdb reprocessed the 5' RACE reads with MiXCR, giving one entry per CDR3 protein. The sample lists about 500,000 distinct CDR3 sequences, approximately 5.3% occurring once. This clonotype was seen a handful of times. Its antigen is as yet unknown. Sequenced input: blood, either unsorted or a sorted T cell fraction (not recorded which). This TCR came from a male donor with ankylosing spondylitis. This chain connects TRBV2 to TRBJ2-1; D unresolved. In DNA, the CDR3 is TGTGCCAGCGAGTTGGTAGGGGAGCAGTTCTTC. Translating gives CASELVGEQFF.